This T cell receptor (beta chain) is from a study of blood T cell repertoires in COVID-19. Study information: Specimens from acute and convalescent COVID-19 originated in the United States, Italy and Spain. T cells, B-cell-depleted T cells, or PBMCs supplied cDNA or gDNA.

Original analysis: Amplification with reference gene primers provided the estimates of nucleated cell counts. Libraries were prepared by immunoSEQ multiplex PCR; TCRdb keeps only in-frame clonotypes and omits some of them. V and J calls and clone size are those listed in that table; D and trimming were worked out from the DNA. The profile covers about 220,000 clones, with around 80% appearing a single time and more than 7% taken by the ten largest. The J segment lost 5 bases and the V segment lost 5 bases, leaving 6 bases of the junction unmatched. Germline-derived CDR1 and CDR2 are MNHNY and SVGAGI (reference sequence). The CDR3 runs 14 residues.

The receptor was isolated from a woman aged 65 to 85 with acute or convalescent COVID-19. Sequenced: peripheral blood. This chain joins TRBV6-6 and TRBJ1-1, with 9 nucleotides matching TRBD1. The CDR3 sequence: CASSNTGGGTEAFF. In nucleotides, the CDR3 is TGTGCCAGCAGTAACACAGGGGGCGGGACTGAAGCTTTCTTT.